The rows below give T cell receptor beta chains drawn from one sample of a study of shared clonotypes between healthy human individuals. Profiling relied on immunoSEQ multiplex PCR, and the TCRdb table lists in-frame clones only, not all of them. The table shows roughly 1,100,000 clones, with about 74% occurring only once. Sequenced material: memory CD4+ T cells sorted from blood. These TCRs come from a man aged 18 to 29 in good health. The CDR3 runs from the conserved cysteine through the conserved F or W. D genes are given only for firm matches.

v_gene	j_gene	d_gene	CDR3aa
TRBV4-3	TRBJ1-3	NA	CASSQERGTWAANTIYF
TRBV6-6	TRBJ2-1	TRBD2	CASTSMGGMNNEQFF
TRBV18	TRBJ1-4	NA	CASSRDGYNEKLFF
TRBV6-1	TRBJ1-1	NA	CASTPTVNTEAFF
TRBV29-1	TRBJ2-5	NA	CSVVVGEETQYF
TRBV6-1	TRBJ2-1	NA	CASSAGPLLLQFF
TRBV30	TRBJ2-2	NA	CAWSVLATGELFF
TRBV11-2	TRBJ1-2	NA	CASSPGGYGYTF
TRBV12-5	TRBJ2-2	TRBD1	CASGFQGQGNTGELFF
TRBV5-6	TRBJ2-1	NA	CASGRALLVNEQFF
TRBV29-1	TRBJ1-1	NA	CSVRRGVDTEAFF
TRBV7-6	TRBJ2-5	TRBD2	CASSLEAASGKETQYF
TRBV25-1	TRBJ2-5	TRBD2	CASRAGWTETQYF
TRBV5-1	TRBJ1-1	TRBD1	CASSPRTGGGTEAFF
TRBV5-1	TRBJ2-3	TRBD2	CASSLSLAVRAQYF
TRBV5-1	TRBJ1-2	NA	CASSLPDNGYTF
TRBV19	TRBJ2-7	NA	CASSIGWRNPYEQYF
TRBV6-6	TRBJ2-7	TRBD2	CASSFGTSGHEQYF
TRBV11-2	TRBJ2-5	NA	CASSLDLGETQYF
TRBV6-1	TRBJ2-7	TRBD1	CASSLRDRQYF
TRBV27	TRBJ2-2	TRBD2	CASRTGGGTGELFF
TRBV5-4	TRBJ2-5	NA	CASSSWATLQETQYF
TRBV5-1	TRBJ1-2	NA	CASSLGGGVVGYTF
TRBV5-8	TRBJ2-1	NA	CASSLGGAGLYNEQFF
TRBV9	TRBJ1-4	NA	CASSVATGINEKLFF
TRBV14	TRBJ2-5	NA	CASSQEETQYF
TRBV9	TRBJ1-2	NA	CASSVGAYDGYTF
TRBV4-2	TRBJ2-5	NA	CASSQEGARQETQYF
TRBV15	TRBJ1-1	NA	CATSRSTVNTEAFF
TRBV6-1	TRBJ2-1	TRBD2	CASSDAGTSGRNEQFF
TRBV30	TRBJ2-2	NA	CAWTAFTNTGELFF
TRBV7-9	TRBJ1-6	NA	CASSFWQFNSPLHF